Shown below are 3 T cell receptor beta chains from a single sample sequenced in a study of T cell changes during pregnancy in multiple sclerosis. Measured with immunoSEQ multiplex PCR; TCRdb has only the in-frame clones, and not every one. The sample carries tens of thousands of clones, around 94% recorded once. The sample here was CD8+ T cells from peripheral blood mononuclear cells, taken in the third trimester of pregnancy. Source of these receptors: a female donor in good health, enrolled as a control in a pregnancy study.

The chain couples TRBV10-3 to TRBJ2-5, with 7 bases aligning to TRBD2. From germline, CDR1 is ENHRY and CDR2 SYGVKD. The CDR3 covers 13 residues. J was trimmed by 5 bases and V by 5 bases; bases with no gene match: 5. The CDR3 here is CAISSGLDETQYF. The CDR3 DNA reads TGTGCCATCAGTTCCGGACTAGATGAGACCCAGTACTTC.

This chain joins TRBV6-6 and TRBJ1-1; D gene ambiguous. The germline V gene has CDR1 MNHNY and CDR2 SVGAGI (reference sequence). V was cut by 7 bases and J by 7 bases, with 13 bases left in between. The CDR3 has 12 residues. The CDR3 loop is CASTPDRVEAFF. The CDR3 coding sequence is TGTGCCAGCACCCCAGACCGGGTTGAAGCTTTCTTT.

The rearrangement uses TRBV9 and TRBJ2-7; D might be TRBD1 (6 bases). CDR1 and CDR2 from the germline V gene are SGDLS and YYNGEE. The CDR3 has 13 amino acids. V was cut by 2 bases and J by 2 bases, with 8 bases left in between. CDR3 sequence: CASSVGQTYEQYF. The CDR3 region has the DNA TGTGCCAGCAGCGTTGGACAGACCTACGAGCAGTACTTC.